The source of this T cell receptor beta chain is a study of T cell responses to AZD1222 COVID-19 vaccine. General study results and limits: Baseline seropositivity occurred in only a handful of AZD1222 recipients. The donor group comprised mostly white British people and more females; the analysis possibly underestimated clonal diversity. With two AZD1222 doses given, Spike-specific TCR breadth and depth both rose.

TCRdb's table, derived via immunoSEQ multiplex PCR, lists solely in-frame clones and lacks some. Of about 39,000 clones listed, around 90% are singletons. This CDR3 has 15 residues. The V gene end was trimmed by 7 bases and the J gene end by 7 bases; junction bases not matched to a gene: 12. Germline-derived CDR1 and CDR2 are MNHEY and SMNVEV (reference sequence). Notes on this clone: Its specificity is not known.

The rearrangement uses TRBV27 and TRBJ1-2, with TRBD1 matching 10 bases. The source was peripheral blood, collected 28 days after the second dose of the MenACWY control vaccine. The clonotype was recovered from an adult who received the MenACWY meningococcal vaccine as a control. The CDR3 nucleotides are TGTGCCAGCAACAGACAGGGGGCGATCGGTAGTGGCTACACCTTC. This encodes CASNRQGAIGSGYTF.